This passage covers 27 T cell receptor beta chains from one sample sequenced in a study of CXCR3-negative and CXCR3-positive naive CD8 T cells (dated by TCRdb to the late 2010s). The investigation overall reported the following: Compared with CXCR3-negative naive cells, CXCR3-positive naive cells had TRB CDR3s with higher hydrophobicity (lower Kidera factor 4), lower energy, and higher strength and volume indices.

Data came from a NextSeq 550. The Human TCR Profiling Kit (MiLaboratory) was used to prepare UMI-labeled 5' RACE TRB cDNA libraries. With the reads reprocessed by TCRdb, a single entry stands for each CDR3 protein sequence and no DNA is reported. The sample table records 55,000 to 75,000 distinct CDR3 sequences. Clones ranked in the top ten supply approximately 0.72% of the sample. What these receptors recognize is not known. The specimen was naive CXCR3+ CD8+ T cells from blood. The cell subset or site label here, explained by the study, means: CD45RO-CCR7+CD27+CD95- naive CD8+ T cells expressing CXCR3 (TNR3+). Receptor source: a human donor in good health. Some clones in this sample may be carry-over from other donors' samples.

This chain joins TRBV29-1 and TRBJ2-7; TCRdb returns TRBD1, unconfirmable since there is no DNA. The germline V gene encodes CDR1 SQVTM and CDR2 ANQGSEA. The CDR3 has 14 amino acids. CDR3 amino acids: CSVEGQGANYEQYF.

The chain joins TRBV4-3 to TRBJ1-5; TCRdb designates TRBD1, a call that cannot be tested without DNA. Germline CDR1 LGHNA, CDR2 YSLEER. The CDR3 runs 15 residues. Here the CDR3 reads CASSQDWQGIQPQHF.

This chain uses TRBV25-1 with TRBJ2-7; TCRdb calls TRBD1, which cannot be checked without DNA. The CDR3 runs 11 residues. Germline CDR1 and CDR2: MGHDK and SYGVNS. This CDR3 is CASTGGYEQYF.

J is TRBJ2-5 and V is TRBV12-3 or TRBV12-4; TCRdb names TRBD2, which stays unverified in the absence of DNA. This CDR3 contains 17 residues. The CDR3 here is CASSLSELLIRQETQYF.

The rearrangement links TRBV5-1 to TRBJ2-7. In germline, CDR1 is SGHRS, CDR2 YFSETQ. The CDR3 totals 13 residues. The CDR3 loop reads CASSLGTDYEQYF.

This sequence joins TRBV7-8 and TRBJ2-1; the D call of TRBD1 rests on TCRdb alone, since no DNA is present to check it. Germline-derived CDR1 and CDR2 are SGHVS and FQNEAQ. This CDR3 is built from 16 residues. The CDR3 region is CASSLARGRSYNEQFF.

The gene calls are TRBV7-2 and TRBJ2-7. Germline V gives CDR1 SGHTA, CDR2 FQGNSA. CDR3 length: 14 residues. The CDR3 region is CASSLVTASYEQYF.

The genes are TRBV11-2 and TRBJ2-7; checking the TCRdb D call of TRBD1 is not possible without DNA. The CDR3 runs to 15 residues. Germline CDR1 reads SGHAT; CDR2 reads FQNNGV. The CDR3 sequence: CASSFARDRGYEQYF.

The chain is built from TRBV6-2 or TRBV6-3 and TRBJ2-7. The CDR3 is 12 residues long. Germline CDR1 reads MNHEY; CDR2 reads SVGEGT. The CDR3: CASRPDSYEQYF.

The chain has TRBV12-3 or TRBV12-4 and TRBJ2-5; TCRdb reports TRBD2, a call that lacks DNA to check it against. The CDR3 has 15 amino acids. CDR3 residues: CASKPAGGPQETQYF.

J is TRBJ2-7 and V is TRBV19; TCRdb's D call, TRBD2, is unchecked because there is no DNA. The CDR3 is 14 residues long. Germline V gene lookup returns CDR1 LNHDA and CDR2 SQIVND (reference sequence). CDR3 protein: CASRPGLENYEQYF.

The chain employs TRBV10-2 and TRBJ2-1; with no DNA, the TCRdb D assignment of TRBD2 cannot be verified. The CDR3 is made up of 15 amino acids. Germline assignment: CDR1 WSHSY and CDR2 SAAADI. The chain's CDR3 is CASSMSAGGDNEQFF.

This chain joins TRBV28 and TRBJ2-5; TCRdb names TRBD1, which stays unverified in the absence of DNA. Germline lookup yields CDR1 MDHEN and CDR2 SYDVKM. The CDR3 length is 16 residues. CDR3 amino acids: CASSLWGGTGEETQYF.

V gene TRBV20-1 combines with J gene TRBJ1-1; TCRdb gives TRBD1 as the D gene, but with no DNA this cannot be confirmed. Germline-derived CDR1 and CDR2 are DFQATT and SNEGSKA (reference sequence). The CDR3 runs 14 residues. The chain's CDR3 is CSANPTGTNTEAFF.

The gene calls are TRBV29-1 and TRBJ1-1; TCRdb's D call, TRBD1, is unchecked because there is no DNA. In germline, CDR1 is SQVTM, CDR2 ANQGSEA. The CDR3 length is 15 residues. The CDR3 loop reads CSARFLGVGDAEAFF.

This chain uses TRBV5-1 with TRBJ1-1. The CDR3 spans 13 residues. Germline-derived CDR1 and CDR2 are SGHRS and YFSETQ. The CDR3: CASSLALNTEAFF.

The chain is built from TRBV19 and TRBJ2-2. CDR1 and CDR2 (germline): LNHDA, SQIVND (reference sequence). The CDR3 spans 14 residues. The CDR3 sequence: CASSIDPNTGELFF.

The V gene is TRBV7-9, the J gene TRBJ2-1; checking the TCRdb D call of TRBD2 is not possible without DNA. The germline V gene encodes CDR1 SEHNR and CDR2 FQNEAQ (reference sequence). The CDR3 runs 15 residues. The CDR3 sequence: CASSARLAGGYEQFF.

This clonotype shows up as medium-sized by frequency. The chain uses TRBV7-7 and TRBJ2-1. The CDR3 has 15 residues. Germline CDR1 and CDR2: SSHAT and FNYEAQ (reference sequence). CDR3 residues: CASSLAGSSYNEQFF.

The chain carries TRBV4-1 and TRBJ1-5; TCRdb outputs TRBD1, but without DNA this stays unchecked. The length of the CDR3 is 16 residues. Per the germline V gene, CDR1 is MGHRA and CDR2 is YSYEKL. CDR3 protein: CASSPVGGWGNQPQHF.

The gene calls are TRBV7-7 and TRBJ2-2; there is no DNA to check the TCRdb D call of TRBD2. This CDR3 is 16 amino acids long. Germline CDR1 is SSHAT and CDR2 is FNYEAQ (reference sequence). The CDR3 sequence is CASSPTSGGNTGELFF.

This chain joins TRBV14 and TRBJ2-3; TCRdb selects TRBD2, and the lack of DNA leaves this call unchecked. CDR1 and CDR2 (germline): SGHDN, FVKESK. The CDR3 consists of 17 residues. CDR3 sequence: CASSQTRLAGDRDTQYF.

The chain has TRBV27 and TRBJ2-1; TCRdb designates TRBD1, a call that cannot be tested without DNA. From germline, CDR1 is MNHEY and CDR2 SMNVEV (reference sequence). CDR3 length: 13 residues. CDR3 protein: CASSYNPGGEQFF.

The rearrangement links TRBV6-2 or TRBV6-3 to TRBJ2-1; TCRdb's D gene call, TRBD1, goes unchecked for lack of DNA. CDR3 length equals 18 residues. CDR1 is MNHEY and CDR2 is SVGEGT in the germline V gene. CDR3 sequence: CASSYSYGGVDSYNEQFF.

J is TRBJ2-1 and V is TRBV6-6. The CDR3 is made up of 12 amino acids. Per germline, CDR1 MNHNY and CDR2 SVGAGI (reference sequence). The CDR3: CASREVNNEQFF.

The rearrangement joins TRBV7-9 to TRBJ1-1; without DNA, the TCRdb call of TRBD1 cannot be checked. This CDR3 comprises 14 residues. The germline gives CDR1 SEHNR, CDR2 FQNEAQ (reference sequence). CDR3 protein: CASSYQGGSTEAFF.

The genes are TRBV4-3 and TRBJ2-2. The germline gives CDR1 LGHNA, CDR2 YSLEER. The CDR3 covers 13 residues. CDR3: CASSQAPTGELFF.